This TCR beta chain appears in the sequencing data of a study of cytomegalovirus exposure and HLA in healthy donors. Vbeta (60) and Jbeta (13) primers were used in the PCR. Profiled with immunoSEQ multiplex PCR; TCRdb holds only in-frame clones, not every one. The profile shows around 140,000 clones, about 61% of them singletons. Study-wide findings and caveats: Highly shared variants forming one cluster were likely a sequencing artifact. Some V segments, TRBV6-2 and TRBV6-3 among them, were indistinguishable and were therefore excluded.

Comments on this clone: Its antigen is as yet unknown.

Germline CDR1 and CDR2: MNHEY and SMNVEV (reference sequence). V shed 3 bases, J shed 10 bases, and the junction held 8 bases outside the gene matches. CDR3 length: 15 residues. V is TRBV27 and J is TRBJ2-1; 11 bases line up with TRBD2. Sequencing input: PBMCs. This receptor was identified in a woman between 40 and 50 years old in good health and CMV-seronegative. CDR3 sequence: CASSFSGLAVWEQFF. CDR3 sequence (DNA): TGTGCCAGCAGTTTCTCGGGACTAGCGGTTTGGGAGCAGTTCTTC.